This T cell receptor (beta chain) was profiled in a study of T-cell memory formation after mild COVID-19. The study, taken as a whole, reports: Mostly located in CM and EM were contracting CD4+ clones, with contracting CD8+ clones located in EMRA. Day 15 to 85 contracting clones showed balanced CD4/CD8; day 15 to 37 expanders favored CD4+.

The CDR3 contains 16 residues. The V end lost 1 base, the J end lost 1 base, and 10 bases lay between the germline ends. Germline values: CDR1 SGHAT, CDR2 FQNNGV. TCRalpha and TCRbeta libraries used 5'RACE with constant-segment primers and UMIs. TCRdb recomputed calls from the 5' RACE reads with MiXCR, one row per CDR3 protein. This sample has about 500,000 distinct CDR3 sequences; 20% occur once, and the top ten carry around 12%. This clonotype was seen a handful of times. Its antigen remains unidentified. The sample consisted of PBMCs or a T cell subset sorted from them (not recorded which). The TCR sequence derives from an adult woman who had mild COVID-19 (a few samples of this study predate the infection). Cell type and time point are not known. V usage is TRBV11-2 and J usage is TRBJ2-2; a possible D gene is TRBD1 (6 bases). The CDR3 spells CASSLGWGQNTGELFF. DNA for the CDR3: TGTGCCAGCAGCTTAGGATGGGGACAGAACACCGGGGAGCTGTTTTTT. Full variable domain (rest looked up from reference TRBV11-2 and TRBJ2-2): EAGVAQSPRYKIIEKRQSVAFWCNPISGHATLYWYQQILGQGPKLLIQFQNNGVVDDSQLPKDRFSAERLKGVDSTLKIQPAKLEDSAVYLCASSLGWGQNTGELFFGEGSRLTVL.